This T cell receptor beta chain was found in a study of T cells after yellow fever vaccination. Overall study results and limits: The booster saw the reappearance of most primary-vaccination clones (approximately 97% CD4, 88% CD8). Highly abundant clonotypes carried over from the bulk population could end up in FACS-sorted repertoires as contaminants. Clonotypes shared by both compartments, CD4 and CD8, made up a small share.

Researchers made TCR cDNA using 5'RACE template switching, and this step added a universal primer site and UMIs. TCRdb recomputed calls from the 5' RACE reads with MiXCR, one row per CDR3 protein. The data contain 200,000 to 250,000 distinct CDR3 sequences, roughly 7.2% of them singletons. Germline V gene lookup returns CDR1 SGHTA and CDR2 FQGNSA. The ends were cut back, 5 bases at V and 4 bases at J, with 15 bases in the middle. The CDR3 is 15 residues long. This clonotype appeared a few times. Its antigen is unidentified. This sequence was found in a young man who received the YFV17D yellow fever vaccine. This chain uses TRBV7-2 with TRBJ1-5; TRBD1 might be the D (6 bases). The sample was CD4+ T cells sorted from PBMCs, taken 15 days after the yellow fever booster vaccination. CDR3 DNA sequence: TGTGCCAGCAGCCCTCGGCCAGGGGAGAATCAGCCCCAGCATTTT. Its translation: CASSPRPGENQPQHF.